This T cell receptor beta chain emerged from a study of OX40 agonist ivuxolimab in advanced cancers. Study summary: Checkpoint inhibitors had been given previously to around 38% of patients. General study results and limits: Some patients who did not respond also had low normalized T-cell clonal expansion.

Generated by immunoSEQ multiplex PCR, the TCRdb table keeps only in-frame clones and is missing some. This sample has around 80,000 clones, with about four fifths found just once. The CDR3 sequence is 14 residues long. On this clone: Antigen specificity is unknown.

The TCR sequence derives from an adult with an advanced solid tumor such as melanoma, head and neck, liver or kidney cancer. The input for sequencing was CD4+ or CD8+ T cells sorted from blood, taken in a trial of the OX40 agonist ivuxolimab. V is TRBV7-5 and J is TRBJ1-5; the table names TRBD1, a call not compared with the DNA. TRBV7-5 is assigned pseudogene status. In DNA form, the CDR3 reads TGTGTCAGAATCACTAAGGGGGATAATCAGCCCCAGCATTTT. This encodes CVRITKGDNQPQHF.